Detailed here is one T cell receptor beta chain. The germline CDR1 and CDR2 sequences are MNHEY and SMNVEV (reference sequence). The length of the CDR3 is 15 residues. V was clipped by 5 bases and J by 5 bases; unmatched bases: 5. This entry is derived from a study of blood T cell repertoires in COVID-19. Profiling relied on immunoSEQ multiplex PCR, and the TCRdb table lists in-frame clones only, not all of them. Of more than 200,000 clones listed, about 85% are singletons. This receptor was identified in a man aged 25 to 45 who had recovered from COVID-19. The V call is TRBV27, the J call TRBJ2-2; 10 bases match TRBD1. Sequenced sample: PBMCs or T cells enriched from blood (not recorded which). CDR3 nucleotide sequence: TGTGCCAGCAGTGTCCGGGACAGGGGAACCGGGGAGCTGTTTTTT. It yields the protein CASSVRDRGTGELFF.